This T cell receptor beta chain was identified during a study of circulating and synovial CD4+ cells in juvenile arthritis. The protocol was immunoSEQ multiplex PCR, while the TCRdb copy is restricted to in-frame clones and leaves out a portion. The sample holds some 15,000 clones, about 93% seen once. The V gene's germline CDR1 is SQVTM and CDR2 ANQGSEA. The CDR3 consists of 14 residues. V lost 5 bases and J lost 1, with 14 bases in between. Material: CD4+ T cells from blood. The clonotype originates from a human donor with juvenile idiopathic arthritis. V and J are TRBV29-1 and TRBJ1-1; the D is unclear. The CDR3: CSVKFLAGNTEAFF. CDR3 coding DNA: TGCAGCGTTAAGTTTCTGGCAGGGAACACTGAAGCTTTCTTT.